The 30 T cell receptor beta chains below come from one sample, sequenced in a study of STAT5B mutations in CD4+ large granular lymphocyte leukemia. Produced via immunoSEQ multiplex PCR; TCRdb's table is partial and in-frame only. The sample yields approximately 31,000 clones, approximately 70% seen once. Specimen: CD4+ T cells from blood buffy coats. The receptors here all came from a human donor in good health.

The CDR3 DNA follows: TGTGCCAGCAGGTCTTCTGGATCCTACAATGAGCAGTTCTTC. Protein product: CASRSSGSYNEQFF. The J gene is TRBJ2-1, the V gene TRBV6-1; no clear D. Germline loops: CDR1 MNHNS, CDR2 SASEGT. This CDR3 is built from 14 residues. Trimming stripped 6 bases from V and 1 base from J, with 10 bases between.

This chain uses TRBV7-2 with TRBJ2-7, with D maybe TRBD2 (7 bases). Trimming pared 5 bases from V and 0 bases from J, leaving 23 bases between. This CDR3 is built from 18 residues. Germline V lookup: CDR1 SGHTA, CDR2 FQGNSA. CDR3 nucleotides: TGTGCCAGCAGCCGGGCGTATCGTGGGGGGGCCACCTCCTACGAGCAGTACTTC. It translates to CASSRAYRGGATSYEQYF.

A few counts support this clone. The J gene is TRBJ1-1, the V gene TRBV19; D possibly corresponds to TRBD1 (5 bases). There are 14 residues in the CDR3. Trimming removed 6 bases at V and 5 bases at J, with 16 bases between. Germline V gene sequence: CDR1 LNHDA, CDR2 SQIVND (reference sequence). CDR3 coding DNA: TGTGCCAGTAGCTCCCGACAGATGTGGACTGAAGCTTTCTTT. It yields the protein CASSSRQMWTEAFF.

V gene TRBV19 combines with J gene TRBJ1-1; TRBD1 might be the D (5 bases). CDR1 and CDR2 from the germline V gene are LNHDA and SQIVND (reference sequence). V lost 7 bases to trimming and J lost 6 bases, with 18 bases between them. There are 14 residues in the CDR3. DNA of the CDR3: TGTGCCAGTACCCCACGCGCGGGGGAACCTGAAGCTTTCTTT. It encodes CASTPRAGEPEAFF.

V gene TRBV14 combines with J gene TRBJ1-6, with TRBD1 as a possible D gene (5 bases). CDR3 length: 15 residues. The V end lost 4 bases, the J end lost 5 bases, and 12 bases lay between the germline ends. The V gene's germline CDR1 is SGHDN and CDR2 FVKESK. CDR3 nucleotides: TGTGCCAGCAGCCGTACCAGGGTTGATAATTCACCCCTCCACTTT. This gives the protein CASSRTRVDNSPLHF.

The gene calls are TRBV5-3 and TRBJ2-3; the D is unclear. TRBV5-3 belongs to the ORF category, with a function that is uncertain. V lost 4 bases to trimming and J lost 3 bases, with 12 bases between them. CDR3 length equals 14 residues. CDR3 residues: CARSPYSATDTQYF. The CDR3, as DNA: TGTGCCAGAAGCCCTTATTCCGCGACAGATACGCAGTATTTT.

The chain recombines TRBV4-2 with TRBJ2-1, with TRBD2 matching 9 bases. The germline V gene has CDR1 LGHNA and CDR2 YNFKEQ. Unmatched junction bases numbered 7, after V lost 3 bases and J lost 1 base. The length of the CDR3 is 17 residues. This CDR3 reads CASSQGHSGGSYNEQFF. For the CDR3, the DNA is TGTGCCAGCAGCCAGGGCCATAGCGGGGGATCCTACAATGAGCAGTTCTTC.

J is TRBJ1-3 and V is TRBV5-8; D remains unclear. The V gene lost 2 bases and the J gene lost 4 bases, with 4 bases spanning the gap. The V gene's germline CDR1 is SGHTS and CDR2 YDEGEE. This CDR3 has 12 amino acids. The CDR3 bases are TGTGCCAGCAGCTTTACAGGAAACACCATATATTTT. As protein: CASSFTGNTIYF.

The chain couples TRBV30 to TRBJ2-3, with a weak D call TRBD1 (7 bases). The CDR3 is 14 amino acids. The V and J ends lost 4 bases and 3 bases respectively, with 14 bases between them. From germline, CDR1 is GTSNPN and CDR2 SVGIG (reference sequence). The CDR3 loop is CAWKGGQITDTQYF. CDR3 DNA: TGTGCCTGGAAGGGGGGACAGATAACAGATACGCAGTATTTT. Looking up the rest from reference TRBV30 and TRBJ2-3 gives the full variable domain: SQTIHQWPATLVQPVGSPLSLECTVEGTSNPNLYWYRQAAGRGLQLLFYSVGIGQISSEVPQNLSASRPQDRQFILSSKKLLLSDSGFYLCAWKGGQITDTQYFGPGTRLTVL.

V and J are TRBV7-2 and TRBJ2-1, with D maybe TRBD1 (6 bases). This CDR3 is built from 15 residues. Deletions cut 1 base from V and 5 bases from J, with 12 bases between. Germline loops: CDR1 SGHTA, CDR2 FQGNSA. CDR3 amino acids: CASSLVGTQNNEQFF. The CDR3 DNA sequence: TGTGCCAGCAGCTTAGTCGGGACACAGAACAATGAGCAGTTCTTC.

This clone came up a few times. The chain uses TRBV4-2 and TRBJ1-6; possible D gene TRBD1, 5 bases. This CDR3 region has 17 residues. The germline gives CDR1 LGHNA, CDR2 YNFKEQ. Trimming left V 0 bases short and J 0 bases short, with 9 bases between. The CDR3 sequence: CASSQDRQGSYNSPLHF. CDR3 DNA sequence: TGTGCCAGCAGCCAAGATCGCCAGGGCTCCTATAATTCACCCCTCCACTTT.

The rearrangement joins TRBV7-2 to TRBJ1-6; D is ambiguous. Between the trimmed V and J ends, which lost 5 bases and 9 bases, there was a span of 11 bases. The CDR3 is made up of 13 amino acids. Germline V gene lookup returns CDR1 SGHTA and CDR2 FQGNSA. The CDR3 bases are TGTGCCAGCAGCCATCCCGAACCTTCACCCCTCCACTTT. It yields the protein CASSHPEPSPLHF.

The chain joins TRBV7-9 to TRBJ2-1, with 10 bases identical to TRBD1. Germline V gene data show CDR1 as SEHNR and CDR2 as FQNEAQ (reference sequence). The CDR3 contains 18 residues. V was pared by 2 bases and J by 4 bases, with 11 bases of the junction left unmatched. The DNA of the CDR3 is TGTGCCAGCAGCTTATTATCCTGGGACAGGGGTCTATACAATGAGCAGTTCTTC. Amino acid sequence: CASSLLSWDRGLYNEQFF.

The chain joins TRBV21-1 to TRBJ2-7. TRBV21-1 is marked as a pseudogene. The CDR3 length is 11 residues. The DNA of the CDR3 is TGTGCCGGTTTAACCGGGACCCGGGTGTACTTC. This codes for CAGLTGTRVYF.

The count of this clone is one. The gene calls are TRBV10-2 and TRBJ1-5; possible D gene TRBD1, 6 bases. The CDR3 is made up of 15 amino acids. The V gene's germline CDR1 is WSHSY and CDR2 SAAADI. Trimming cost V 0 bases and J 6 bases, with 12 bases left between them. Written as DNA, the CDR3 is TGCGCCAGCAGTGAGTCGGGCCACAGGGCTCAGCCCCAGCATTTT. It codes for CASSESGHRAQPQHF.

V gene TRBV5-1 combines with J gene TRBJ1-2; D unresolved. The CDR3 covers 15 residues. Trimming cost V 6 bases and J 1 base, with 16 bases left between them. The germline V gene encodes CDR1 SGHRS and CDR2 YFSETQ. Written as DNA, the CDR3 is TGCGCCAGCACCCTAGGTGGAGGAGGTAACTATGGCTACACCTTC. This encodes CASTLGGGGNYGYTF.

This clone was observed a handful of times. V is TRBV21-1 and J is TRBJ1-1; the table gives TRBD1 as D, unverified against the DNA. TRBV21-1 is classified as a pseudogene. The CDR3 has 18 residues. The CDR3 reads CASSLGGEAQGAWAEAFF. In DNA, the CDR3 is TGTGCCAGCAGCTTAGGTGGGGAGGCACAGGGGGCTTGGGCTGAAGCTTTCTTT.

The rearrangement joins TRBV4-2 to TRBJ1-2, with D uncertain. Germline V gives CDR1 LGHNA, CDR2 YNFKEQ. This CDR3 contains 15 residues. The ends were cut back, 0 bases at V and 0 bases at J, with 8 bases in the middle. CDR3 in DNA: TGTGCCAGCAGCCAAGAATGGGGAACTAACTATGGCTACACCTTC. The encoded protein is CASSQEWGTNYGYTF.

V is TRBV4-3 and J is TRBJ2-2; either TRBD1 or TRBD2 may fit D (6 bases each). Germline CDR1 reads LGHNA; CDR2 reads YSLEER. This CDR3 comprises 17 residues. V was clipped by 2 bases and J by 5 bases, with 18 bases between them. CDR3 DNA sequence: TGCGCCAGCAGCCAAAACTATCCGGGGGCCGGGACCGGGGAGCTGTTTTTT. It specifies CASSQNYPGAGTGELFF.

The rearrangement links TRBV18 to TRBJ2-3; no firm D call. V was cut by 6 bases and J by 4 bases, with 11 bases left in between. Germline V lookup: CDR1 KGHSH, CDR2 LQKENI. This CDR3 region has 13 residues. CDR3 sequence (DNA): TGTGCCAGCTCCCCCCCGGGTGCAGATACGCAGTATTTT. Its protein product is CASSPPGADTQYF.

The rearrangement uses TRBV29-1 and TRBJ2-3; D possibly matches TRBD1 or TRBD2 (5 bases each). This CDR3 is built from 13 residues. Germline CDR1 and CDR2: SQVTM and ANQGSEA. The V gene lost 3 bases and the J gene lost 6 bases, with 13 bases spanning the gap. CDR3 coding DNA: TGCAGCGTTGACACCGGGACCACCGATACGCAGTATTTT. It yields the protein CSVDTGTTDTQYF.

This clone was counted only a few times. The gene calls are TRBV7-2 and TRBJ1-2; 8 bases fit TRBD1. Per the germline V gene, CDR1 is SGHTA and CDR2 is FQGNSA. Trimming at V came to 3 bases and at J to 4 bases, leaving 4 bases not matched to a gene. The CDR3 runs 14 residues. Written as DNA, the CDR3 is TGTGCCAGCAGCTTGAGTCAGGGGGCCTATGGCTACACCTTC. It translates to CASSLSQGAYGYTF.

The chain combines TRBV6-5 with TRBJ2-1; D is undetermined. CDR1 is MNHEY, CDR2 SVGAGI, per germline. Trimming left V 4 bases short and J 2 bases short, with 3 bases between. The CDR3 length is 12 residues. The CDR3 DNA is TGTGCCAGCAGTTCCACCTACAATGAGCAGTTCTTC. Residues: CASSSTYNEQFF.

This rearrangement joins TRBV5-1 to TRBJ2-2; perhaps TRBD2 as D (6 bases). Germline assignment: CDR1 SGHRS and CDR2 YFSETQ. V dropped 5 bases and J dropped 3 bases, with 17 bases sitting between them. The CDR3 runs to 16 residues. The CDR3 nucleotides are TGCGCCAGCAGACCTAAATCAGGGACTGACACCGGGGAGCTGTTTTTT. This gives the protein CASRPKSGTDTGELFF.

V and J are TRBV9 and TRBJ2-1, with 8 nucleotides matching TRBD2. Germline-derived CDR1 and CDR2 are SGDLS and YYNGEE. This CDR3 is 16 amino acids long. The junction had 8 bases not matched to a gene; V was cut back by 1 base and J by 5 bases. CDR3 in DNA: TGTGCCAGCAGCGTATATCCCGGGGGGGCCGACAATGAGCAGTTCTTC. Amino acids: CASSVYPGGADNEQFF.

The chain is built from TRBV6-1 and TRBJ1-2; no clear D gene. The CDR3 totals 13 residues. V lost 4 bases, J lost 4 bases, and 10 bases lay in between. Germline V gene data show CDR1 as MNHNS and CDR2 as SASEGT. Written as DNA, the CDR3 is TGTGCCAGCAGTGTTGCTATGACCTATGGCTACACCTTC. This sequence encodes CASSVAMTYGYTF.

V gene TRBV29-1 combines with J gene TRBJ2-3; 7 bases agree with TRBD1. V shed 2 bases, J shed 2 bases, and the junction held 4 bases outside the gene matches. Germline V gene sequence: CDR1 SQVTM, CDR2 ANQGSEA. The CDR3 is made up of 14 amino acids. The DNA for the CDR3 is TGCAGCGTTGAAAAGGGGGCGACCACAGATACGCAGTATTTT. This translates into CSVEKGATTDTQYF.

This chain uses TRBV7-2 with TRBJ1-2; D uncertain. V lost 5 bases to trimming and J lost 4 bases, with 17 bases between them. Germline CDR1 SGHTA, CDR2 FQGNSA. This CDR3 comprises 15 residues. In DNA form, the CDR3 reads TGTGCCAGCAGCCCACATACCGTCGGTGCCTATGGCTACACCTTC. Residues: CASSPHTVGAYGYTF.

This clone was detected a few times. The V and J genes are TRBV2 and TRBJ2-1; 11 bases are shared with TRBD1. V gave up 7 bases and J gave up 8 bases; unmatched junction bases: 7. Germline assignment: CDR1 SNHLY and CDR2 FYNNEI. The CDR3 has 14 residues. CDR3 amino acids: CASKLDRGLDEQFF. The DNA of the CDR3 is TGTGCCAGCAAATTGGACAGGGGGCTGGATGAGCAGTTCTTC.

This chain joins TRBV11-3 and TRBJ2-1; D might be TRBD1 (5 bases). Germline CDR1 SGHNT, CDR2 YENEEA. This CDR3 has 14 amino acids. Trimming stripped 2 bases from V and 5 bases from J, with 10 bases between. The CDR3 DNA sequence: TGTGCCAGCAGCTTACGCCAGGGTAACAATGAGCAGTTCTTC. This sequence encodes CASSLRQGNNEQFF. Variable domain in full (rest from reference TRBV11-3 and TRBJ2-1): EAGVVQSPRYKIIEKKQPVAFWCNPISGHNTLYWYLQNLGQGPELLIRYENEEAVDDSQLPKDRFSAERLKGVDSTLKIQPAELGDSAVYLCASSLRQGNNEQFFGPGTRLTVL.